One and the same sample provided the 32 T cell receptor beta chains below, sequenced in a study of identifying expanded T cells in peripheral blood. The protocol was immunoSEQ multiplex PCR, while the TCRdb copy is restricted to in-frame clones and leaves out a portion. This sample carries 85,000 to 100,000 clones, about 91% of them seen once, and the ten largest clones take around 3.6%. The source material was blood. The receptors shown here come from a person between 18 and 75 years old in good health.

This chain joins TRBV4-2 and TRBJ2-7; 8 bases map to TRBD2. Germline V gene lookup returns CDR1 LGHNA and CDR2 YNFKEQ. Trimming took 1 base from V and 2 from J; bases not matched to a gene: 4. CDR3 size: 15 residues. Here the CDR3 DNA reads TGTGCCAGCAGCCAAGTGCCGGGACTAGCCTACGAGCAGTACTTC. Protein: CASSQVPGLAYEQYF.

The DNA of the CDR3 is TGCGCCAGCAGCTTCGATGGGGGCTATGGCTACACCTTC. This encodes CASSFDGGYGYTF. The chain employs TRBV5-1 and TRBJ1-2; TRBD1 might be the D (5 bases). Trimming shortened V by 2 bases and J by 4 bases, and 9 bases separated the two germline ends. There are 13 residues in the CDR3. Germline CDR1 is SGHRS and CDR2 is YFSETQ. The full variable domain, completed using reference TRBV5-1 and TRBJ1-2, is KAGVTQTPRYLIKTRGQQVTLSCSPISGHRSVSWYQQTPGQGLQFLFEYFSETQRNKGNFPGRFSGRQFSNSRSEMNVSTLELGDSALYLCASSFDGGYGYTFGSGTRLTVV.

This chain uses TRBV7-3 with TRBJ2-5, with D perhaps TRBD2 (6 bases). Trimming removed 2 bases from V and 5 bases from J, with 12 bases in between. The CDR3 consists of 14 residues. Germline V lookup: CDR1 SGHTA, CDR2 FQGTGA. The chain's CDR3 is CASSLAGSGETQYF. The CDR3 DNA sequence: TGTGCCAGCAGCTTAGCGGGGAGCGGGGAGACCCAGTACTTC.

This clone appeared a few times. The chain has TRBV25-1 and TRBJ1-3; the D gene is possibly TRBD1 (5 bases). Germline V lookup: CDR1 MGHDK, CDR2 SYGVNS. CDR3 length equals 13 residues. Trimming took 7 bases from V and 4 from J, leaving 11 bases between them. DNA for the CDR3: TGTGCCAGCAATTCCAGGGACGGAAACACCATATATTTT. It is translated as CASNSRDGNTIYF.

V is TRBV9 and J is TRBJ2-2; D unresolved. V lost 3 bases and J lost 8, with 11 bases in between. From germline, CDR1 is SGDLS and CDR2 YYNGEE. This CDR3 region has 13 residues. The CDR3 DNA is TGTGCCAGCAGCGGACTCATCTTTGGGGAGCTGTTTTTT. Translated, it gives CASSGLIFGELFF.

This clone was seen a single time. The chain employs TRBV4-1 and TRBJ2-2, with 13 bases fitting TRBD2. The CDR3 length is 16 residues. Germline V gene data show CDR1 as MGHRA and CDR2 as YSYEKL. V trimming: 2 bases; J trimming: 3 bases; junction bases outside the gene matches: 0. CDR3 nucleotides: TGCGCCAGCAGCCAAACTAGCGGGGGGGACACCGGGGAGCTGTTTTTT. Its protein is CASSQTSGGDTGELFF.

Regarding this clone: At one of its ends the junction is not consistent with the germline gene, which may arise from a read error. The CDR3 spells CASSPIPGGEAVF. The DNA of the CDR3 is TGTGCCAGCAGCCCAATCCCAGGGGGAGAGGCCGTCTTC. The rearrangement joins TRBV6-1 to TRBJ1-2, with 7 bases identical to TRBD1. Per the germline V gene, CDR1 is MNHNS and CDR2 is SASEGT. The CDR3 contains 13 residues.

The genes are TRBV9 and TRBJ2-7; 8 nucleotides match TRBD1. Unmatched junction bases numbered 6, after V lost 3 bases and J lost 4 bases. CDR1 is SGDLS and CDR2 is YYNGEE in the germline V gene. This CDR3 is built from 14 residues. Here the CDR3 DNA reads TGTGCCAGCAGCGCGACGGACAGGGTATACGAGCAGTACTTC. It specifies CASSATDRVYEQYF.

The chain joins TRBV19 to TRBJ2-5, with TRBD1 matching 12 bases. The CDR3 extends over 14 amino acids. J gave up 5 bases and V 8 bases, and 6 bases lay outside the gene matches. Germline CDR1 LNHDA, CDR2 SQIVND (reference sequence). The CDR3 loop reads CASRDRGREETQYF. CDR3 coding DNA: TGTGCCAGTCGGGACAGGGGGCGCGAGGAGACCCAGTACTTC.

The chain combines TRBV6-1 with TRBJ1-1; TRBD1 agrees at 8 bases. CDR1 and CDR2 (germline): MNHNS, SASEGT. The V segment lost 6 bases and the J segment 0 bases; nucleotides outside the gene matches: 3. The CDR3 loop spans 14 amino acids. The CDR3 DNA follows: TGTGCCAGCAGGAGACAGGGGATGAACACTGAAGCTTTCTTT. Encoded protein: CASRRQGMNTEAFF.

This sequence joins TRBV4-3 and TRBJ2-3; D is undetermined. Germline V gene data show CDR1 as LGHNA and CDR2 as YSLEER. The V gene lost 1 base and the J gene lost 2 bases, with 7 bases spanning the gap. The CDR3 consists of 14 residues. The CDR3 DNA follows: TGCGCCAGCAGCCAAGTCGGAAACACAGATACGCAGTATTTT. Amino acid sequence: CASSQVGNTDTQYF.

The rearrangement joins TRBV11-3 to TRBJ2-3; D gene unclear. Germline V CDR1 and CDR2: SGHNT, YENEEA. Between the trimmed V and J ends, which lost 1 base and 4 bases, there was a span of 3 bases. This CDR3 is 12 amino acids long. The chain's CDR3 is CASSLGSDTQYF. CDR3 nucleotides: TGTGCCAGCAGCTTAGGGTCAGATACGCAGTATTTT.

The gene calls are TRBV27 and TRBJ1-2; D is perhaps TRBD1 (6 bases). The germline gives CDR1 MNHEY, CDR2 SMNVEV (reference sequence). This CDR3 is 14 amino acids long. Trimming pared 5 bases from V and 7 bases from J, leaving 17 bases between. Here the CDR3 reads CASSPNAGAPGYTF. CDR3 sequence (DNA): TGTGCCAGCAGTCCAAACGCGGGGGCGCCTGGCTACACCTTC.

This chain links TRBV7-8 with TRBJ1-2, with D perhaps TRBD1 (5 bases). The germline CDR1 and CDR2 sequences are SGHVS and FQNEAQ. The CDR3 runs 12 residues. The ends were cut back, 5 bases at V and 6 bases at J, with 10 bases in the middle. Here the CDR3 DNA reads TGTGCCAGCAGCGAGCAGGGCAATGGCTACACCTTC. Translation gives CASSEQGNGYTF.

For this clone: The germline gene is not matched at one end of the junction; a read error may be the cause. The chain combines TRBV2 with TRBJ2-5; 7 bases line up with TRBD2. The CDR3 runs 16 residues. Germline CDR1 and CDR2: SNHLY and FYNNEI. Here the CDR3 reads CASREGSGVNQETQYF. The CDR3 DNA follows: TGTGCCAGCAGGGAAGGAAGCGGGGTGAACCAAGAGACCCAGTACTTC.

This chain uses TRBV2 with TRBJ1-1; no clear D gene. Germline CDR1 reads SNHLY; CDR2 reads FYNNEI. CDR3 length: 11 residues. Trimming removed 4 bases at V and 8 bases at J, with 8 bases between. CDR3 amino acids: CASSGEEEAFF. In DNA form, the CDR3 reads TGTGCCAGCAGTGGGGAAGAAGAAGCTTTCTTT.

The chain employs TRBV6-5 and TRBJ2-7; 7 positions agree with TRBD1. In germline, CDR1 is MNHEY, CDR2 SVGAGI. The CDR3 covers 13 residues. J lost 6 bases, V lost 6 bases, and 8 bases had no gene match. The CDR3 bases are TGTGCCAGCAGCGTGGGACAGACTTCCGAGCAGTACTTC. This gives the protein CASSVGQTSEQYF.

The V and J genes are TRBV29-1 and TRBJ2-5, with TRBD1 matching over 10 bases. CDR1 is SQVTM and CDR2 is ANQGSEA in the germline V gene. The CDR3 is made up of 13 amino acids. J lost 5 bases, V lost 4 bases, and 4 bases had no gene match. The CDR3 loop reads CSVGQGALETQYF. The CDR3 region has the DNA TGCAGCGTTGGACAGGGGGCTTTGGAGACCCAGTACTTC.

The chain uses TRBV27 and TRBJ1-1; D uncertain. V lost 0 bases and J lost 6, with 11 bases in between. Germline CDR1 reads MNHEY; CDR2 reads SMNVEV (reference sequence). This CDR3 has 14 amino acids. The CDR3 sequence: CASSLSSPFAEAFF. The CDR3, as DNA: TGTGCCAGCAGTTTATCCTCCCCGTTCGCTGAAGCTTTCTTT.

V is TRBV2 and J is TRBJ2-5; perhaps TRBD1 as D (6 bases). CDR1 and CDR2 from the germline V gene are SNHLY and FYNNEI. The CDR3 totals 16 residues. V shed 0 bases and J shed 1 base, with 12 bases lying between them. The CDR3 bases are TGTGCCAGCAGTGAAGCCCCTACAGGGTTCCAAGAGACCCAGTACTTC. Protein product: CASSEAPTGFQETQYF.

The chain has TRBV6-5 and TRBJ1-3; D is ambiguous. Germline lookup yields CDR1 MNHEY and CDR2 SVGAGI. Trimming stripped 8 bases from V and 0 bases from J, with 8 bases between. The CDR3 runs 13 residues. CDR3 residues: CASVQLSGNTIYF. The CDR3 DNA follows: TGTGCCAGCGTACAGCTCTCTGGAAACACCATATATTTT.

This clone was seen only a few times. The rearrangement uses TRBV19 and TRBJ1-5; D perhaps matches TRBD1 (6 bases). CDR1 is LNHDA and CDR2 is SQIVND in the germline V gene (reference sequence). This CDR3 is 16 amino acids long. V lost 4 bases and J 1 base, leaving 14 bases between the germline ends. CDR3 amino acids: CASSKQGKRSNQPQHF. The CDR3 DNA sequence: TGTGCCAGTAGTAAGCAGGGGAAGAGGAGCAATCAGCCCCAGCATTTT.

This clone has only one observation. The CDR3 loop is CASSANRRNEQFF. The CDR3 DNA is TGTGCCAGCAGTGCTAATAGAAGAAATGAGCAGTTCTTC. J is TRBJ2-1 and V is TRBV2; D remains ambiguous. CDR3 size: 13 residues. V was cut by 4 bases and J by 7 bases, with 11 bases left in between. Per the germline V gene, CDR1 is SNHLY and CDR2 is FYNNEI.

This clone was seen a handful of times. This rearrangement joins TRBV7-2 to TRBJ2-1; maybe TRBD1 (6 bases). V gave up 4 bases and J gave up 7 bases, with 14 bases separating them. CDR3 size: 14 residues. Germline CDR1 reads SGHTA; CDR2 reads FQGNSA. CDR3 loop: CASSSRGGHNEQFF. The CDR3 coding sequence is TGTGCCAGCAGCTCACGAGGGGGTCATAATGAGCAGTTCTTC.

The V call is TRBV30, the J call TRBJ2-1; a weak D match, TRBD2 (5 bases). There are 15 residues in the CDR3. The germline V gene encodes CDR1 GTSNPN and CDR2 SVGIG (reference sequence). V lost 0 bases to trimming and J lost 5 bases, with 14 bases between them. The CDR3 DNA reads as TGTGCCTGGAGTGTACAAGCGGACGATCACAATGAGCAGTTCTTC. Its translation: CAWSVQADDHNEQFF.

The CDR3 is CASSLGLTDTQYF. CDR3 DNA sequence: TGTGCCAGCAGCCTCGGCCTGACAGATACGCAGTATTTT. The chain uses TRBV7-9 and TRBJ2-3; D remains ambiguous. This CDR3 is 13 amino acids long. Germline V CDR1 and CDR2: SEHNR, FQNEAQ (reference sequence). The V and J ends lost 5 bases and 3 bases respectively, with 9 bases between them.

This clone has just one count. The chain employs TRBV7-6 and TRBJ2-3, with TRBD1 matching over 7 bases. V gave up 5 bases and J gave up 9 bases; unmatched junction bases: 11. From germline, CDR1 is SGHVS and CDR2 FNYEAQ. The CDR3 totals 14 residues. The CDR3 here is CASSTDTGARTQYF. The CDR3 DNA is TGTGCCAGCAGCACAGATACAGGGGCCCGGACGCAGTATTTT.

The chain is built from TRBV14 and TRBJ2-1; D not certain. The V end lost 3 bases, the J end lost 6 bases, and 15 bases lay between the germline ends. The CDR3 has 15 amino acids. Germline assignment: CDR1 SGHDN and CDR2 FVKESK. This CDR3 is CASSHRDTEVNEQFF. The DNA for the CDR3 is TGTGCCAGCAGCCACCGAGACACAGAAGTCAATGAGCAGTTCTTC.

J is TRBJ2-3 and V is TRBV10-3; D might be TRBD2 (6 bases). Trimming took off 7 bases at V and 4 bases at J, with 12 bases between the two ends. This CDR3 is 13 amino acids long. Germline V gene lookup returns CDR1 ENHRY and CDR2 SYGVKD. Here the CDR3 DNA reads TGTGCCATCAAAACCGGGGAGGCAGATACGCAGTATTTT. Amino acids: CAIKTGEADTQYF.

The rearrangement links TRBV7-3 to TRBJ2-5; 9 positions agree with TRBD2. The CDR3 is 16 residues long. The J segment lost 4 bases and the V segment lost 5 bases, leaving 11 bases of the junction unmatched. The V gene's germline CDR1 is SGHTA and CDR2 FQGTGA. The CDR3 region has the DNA TGTGCCAGCAGCCCCAGTGGGACTAGCATCACAGAGACCCAGTACTTC. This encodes CASSPSGTSITETQYF.

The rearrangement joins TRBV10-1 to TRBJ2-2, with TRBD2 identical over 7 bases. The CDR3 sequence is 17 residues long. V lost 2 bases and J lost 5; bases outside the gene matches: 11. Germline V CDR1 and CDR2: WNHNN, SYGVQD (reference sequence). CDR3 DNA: TGCGCCAGCAGTGAGACGAGGGCGGGAGTTGGGACCGGGGAGCTGTTTTTT. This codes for CASSETRAGVGTGELFF.

CDR3 loop: CASSFGIRTSGTYEQYF. The CDR3 DNA reads as TGTGCCAGCAGTTTCGGTATCAGGACTAGCGGGACCTACGAGCAGTACTTC. V usage is TRBV27 and J usage is TRBJ2-7; 12 nucleotides match TRBD2. V lost 3 bases, J lost 2 bases, and 8 bases stayed unmatched. The CDR3 length is 17 residues. Germline V gene sequence: CDR1 MNHEY, CDR2 SMNVEV (reference sequence).